A selection of T cell receptor beta chains follows, all from one sample in a study of T cells after yellow fever vaccination. TCRdb ran MiXCR on the 5' RACE reads and lists one entry per CDR3 protein. The table includes hundreds of thousands of distinct CDR3 sequences, 8.7% detected once. The specimen comprised CD4+ T cells sorted from PBMCs, sampled 5 days after the yellow fever booster vaccination. All receptors derive from a man between 18 and 29 years old who received the YFV17D yellow fever vaccine. Each CDR3 is given with its conserved first and last residue. Each record gives: CDR3 length, V gene, D gene, clone size, J gene, CDR3 DNA, CDR3 protein. D genes are given only for firm matches. A clone size is listed for some rows: how often the clone was seen (once, few, many), or a class if it is expanded.

14	TRBV11-2	-	few	TRBJ2-7	TGTGCCAGCAGTCGTGGACAGATGATCTACGAGCAGTACTTC	CASSRGQMIYEQYF
12	TRBV18	-	-	TRBJ1-1	TGTGCCAGCTCACCAGGGCTAACTGAAGCTTTCTTT	CASSPGLTEAFF
15	TRBV2	TRBD2	-	TRBJ2-1	TGTGCCAGCAGGGGACTAGCGCCAGGAGTGGTTGAGCAGTTCTTC	CASRGLAPGVVEQFF
17	TRBV5-1	-	many	TRBJ2-4	TGCGCCAGCAGCTTGGAGAGCTTTCACATAGCCAAAAACATTCAGTACTTC	CASSLESFHIAKNIQYF
9	TRBV30	-	few	TRBJ2-1	TGTGCCTGGGGGCCCCGGGGGTTCTTC	CAWGPRGFF
15	TRBV3-1	-	many	TRBJ2-7	TGTGCCAGCAGCCAATCTATCTCACAGCTTTACGAGCAGTACTTC	CASSQSISQLYEQYF
16	TRBV7-2	TRBD1	-	TRBJ2-2	TGTGCCAGCAGCTCCGCGACAGGGCTCGGCACCGGGGAGCTGTTTTTT	CASSSATGLGTGELFF
14	TRBV11-2	-	many	TRBJ1-3	TGTGCCAGCAGCTTAGATTACTCTGGAAACACCATATATTTT	CASSLDYSGNTIYF
14	TRBV19	TRBD1	few	TRBJ1-1	TGTGCCAGTAGGCAAGCCGGACAGGGCGGCGGAGCTTTCTTT	CASRQAGQGGGAFF
17	TRBV29-1	-	-	TRBJ1-1	TGCAGCGTTGGGGGCTCCGGGGTCATTTGGATGAACACTGAAGCTTTCTTT	CSVGGSGVIWMNTEAFF
15	TRBV18	-	many	TRBJ1-2	TGTGCCAGCTCACAAGTAAGACAGGACCACTATGGCTACACCTTC	CASSQVRQDHYGYTF
15	TRBV7-2	-	-	TRBJ1-6	TGTGCCAGCAGCTCAAGGGCCTCCTGGGATTCACCCCTCCACTTT	CASSSRASWDSPLHF
13	TRBV30	-	-	TRBJ2-6	TGTGCCTGGACGGACTCTGGGGCCAACGTCCTGACTTTC	CAWTDSGANVLTF
14	TRBV12-3/TRBV12-4	-	few	TRBJ1-6	TGTGCCAGCAGGGGCGGGCCCTATAATTCACCCCTCCACTTT	CASRGGPYNSPLHF
13	TRBV5-1	TRBD1	many	TRBJ2-7	TGCGCCAGCAGCAAGACAGGGACCTACGAGCAGTACTTC	CASSKTGTYEQYF
14	TRBV27	-	-	TRBJ1-5	TGTGCCAGCAGCCCATTCACAGTTGGGCAGCCCCAGCATTTT	CASSPFTVGQPQHF
14	TRBV5-1	-	many	TRBJ2-1	TGCGCCAGCAGCTTGGGAGCTAGCCTGAATGAGCAGTTCTTC	CASSLGASLNEQFF
14	TRBV25-1	-	-	TRBJ2-5	TGTGCCAGCAGTGAATTGGACCAAAGGAAGACCCAGTACTTC	CASSELDQRKTQYF
16	TRBV7-2	-	-	TRBJ1-3	TGTGCCAGCAGCTTAGACGGGACTACCTCTGGAAACACCATATATTTT	CASSLDGTTSGNTIYF
14	TRBV7-8	-	-	TRBJ1-1	TGTGCCAGCCGAGGTACAGGGAGGTCCACTGAAGCTTTCTTT	CASRGTGRSTEAFF
15	TRBV6-5	-	-	TRBJ1-6	TGTGCCAGCAACCCAGGACAGCTCTATAATTCACCCCTCCACTTT	CASNPGQLYNSPLHF
15	TRBV5-4	-	-	TRBJ1-5	TGTGCCAGCAGCTTGGGGGACCGACCTAATCAGCCCCAGCATTTT	CASSLGDRPNQPQHF
14	TRBV6-5	-	-	TRBJ1-1	TGTGCCAGCAGTTACAGGGGAAAGACCACTGAAGCTTTCTTT	CASSYRGKTTEAFF
17	TRBV4-3	TRBD2	many	TRBJ2-1	TGCGCCAGCAGCCCCTCGCCTAGCGGGGGGGCCATATATGAGCAGTTCTTC	CASSPSPSGGAIYEQFF
15	TRBV24-1	TRBD1	-	TRBJ1-2	TGTGCCACCAGTGATCCAGGGGGGAAGGAGGCTGGCTACACCTTC	CATSDPGGKEAGYTF
16	TRBV6-5	TRBD2	-	TRBJ2-3	TGTGCCAGCAGTTCCCTGACTAGCGTAGTTACAGATACGCAGTATTTT	CASSSLTSVVTDTQYF
17	TRBV2	-	-	TRBJ2-1	TGTGCCAGCAGTGAATCCCCACAGGTCAGCTCCTACAATGAGCAGTTCTTC	CASSESPQVSSYNEQFF
16	TRBV4-1	TRBD2	few	TRBJ2-3	TGCGCCAGCAGCCCCAGGGGAGCGGGGGGGCCGGATACGCAGTATTTT	CASSPRGAGGPDTQYF
13	TRBV19	-	many	TRBJ1-5	TGTGCCAGTAGTACGACCCGGACAGATCCCCCGCATTTT	CASSTTRTDPPHF
12	TRBV5-4	-	-	TRBJ1-4	TGTGCCAGCAGCATGTGGGGGTCAAAACTGTTTTTT	CASSMWGSKLFF
16	TRBV11-2	-	-	TRBJ2-2	TGTGCCAGCAGCTTAGCAGGGTTGACGAACACCGGGGAGCTGTTTTTT	CASSLAGLTNTGELFF
15	TRBV5-1	-	-	TRBJ1-2	TGCGCCAGCAGCTTGAGGTCAGATCCTAACTATGGCTACACCTTC	CASSLRSDPNYGYTF
16	TRBV18	-	many	TRBJ1-3	TGTGCCAGCTCACCGTCCCAGGGGTTCTCTGGAAACACCATATATTTT	CASSPSQGFSGNTIYF
13	TRBV27	TRBD1	-	TRBJ1-1	TGTGCCAGTGGACAGGGGGTGAACACTGAAGCTTTCTTT	CASGQGVNTEAFF
15	TRBV4-2	TRBD2	-	TRBJ2-1	TGTGCCAGCGGGTCTAGCGGACTCCCGAGGAATGAGCAGTTCTTC	CASGSSGLPRNEQFF
14	TRBV6-5	TRBD1	few	TRBJ1-1	TGTGCCAGCAGTAAACAGGGGGCCGGCACTGAAGCTTTCTTT	CASSKQGAGTEAFF
14	TRBV6-2/TRBV6-3	-	few	TRBJ1-5	TGTGCCAGCAGTTACTCCTACTCAGGTCAGCCCCAGCATTTT	CASSYSYSGQPQHF
15	TRBV7-9	-	few	TRBJ1-4	TGTGCCAGCAGCTACCCAGGCTCATGGAGTGAAAAACTGTTTTTT	CASSYPGSWSEKLFF
14	TRBV25-1	-	few	TRBJ2-3	TGTGCCAGCAGTGAATTCGACAGCACAGATACGCAGTATTTT	CASSEFDSTDTQYF
12	TRBV5-1	-	many	TRBJ2-3	TGCGCCAGCACCAGCGAGGGTGATACGCAGTATTTT	CASTSEGDTQYF
12	TRBV29-1	TRBD1	many	TRBJ1-1	TGCAGCGTCCGACAGGGCGGCACTGAAGCTTTCTTT	CSVRQGGTEAFF
14	TRBV5-4	-	few	TRBJ2-5	TGTGCCAGCAGTGTTCTGGGGCTCCAAGAGACCCAGTACTTC	CASSVLGLQETQYF